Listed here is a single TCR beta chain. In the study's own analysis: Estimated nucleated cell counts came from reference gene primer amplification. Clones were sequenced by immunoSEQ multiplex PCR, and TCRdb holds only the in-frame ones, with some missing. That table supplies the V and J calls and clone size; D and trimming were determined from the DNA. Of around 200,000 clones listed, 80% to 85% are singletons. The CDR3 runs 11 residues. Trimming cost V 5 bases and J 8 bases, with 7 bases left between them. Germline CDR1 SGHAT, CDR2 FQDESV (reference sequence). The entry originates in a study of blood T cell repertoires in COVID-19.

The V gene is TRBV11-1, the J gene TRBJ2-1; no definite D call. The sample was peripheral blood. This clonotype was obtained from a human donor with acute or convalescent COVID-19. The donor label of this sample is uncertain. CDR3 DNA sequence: TGTGCCAGCAGCCACAAATATGAGCAGTTCTTC. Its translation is CASSHKYEQFF. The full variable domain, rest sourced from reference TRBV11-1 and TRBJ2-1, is EAEVAQSPRYKITEKSQAVAFWCDPISGHATLYWYRQILGQGPELLVQFQDESVVDDSQLPKDRFSAERLKGVDSTLKIQPAELGDSAMYLCASSHKYEQFFGPGTRLTVL.